The 18 T cell receptor beta chains reported below all come from one sample, sequenced in a study of T cells in Graves' hyperthyroidism and ophthalmopathy. What was amplified from RNA transcripts were TCR beta CDR3 regions. RT-PCR in the first round (using the HTBI primer set) targeted the TCR CDR3. MiXCR, applied by TCRdb to the multiplex PCR reads, yields one record per CDR3 protein. The sample has over 500,000 distinct CDR3 sequences; about 45% are singletons. The material sequenced was peripheral blood or thyroid tissue (not recorded which). These receptors came from an adult woman with Graves' disease, either hyperthyroidism or ophthalmopathy (not recorded which).

This clonotype was counted many times. The chain carries TRBV6-6 and TRBJ2-2; no definite D call. This CDR3 spans 14 amino acids. In germline, CDR1 is MNHNY, CDR2 SVGAGI (reference sequence). V lost 5 bases to trimming and J lost 3 bases, with 10 bases between them. The CDR3 bases are TGTGCCAGCAGTCCCGATGGGGACACCGGGGAGCTGTTTTTT. This translates into CASSPDGDTGELFF.

The chain joins TRBV29-1 to TRBJ1-5; 8 bases are a match to TRBD1. Trimming removed 4 bases from V and 6 bases from J; junction bases left unmatched: 5. The CDR3 covers 13 residues. Looked up from germline, CDR1 is SQVTM and CDR2 is ANQGSEA. The CDR3 DNA reads TGCAGCGTTGGACACGACAGGGGTCAGCCCCAGCATTTT. Translating it yields CSVGHDRGQPQHF.

In this sample, this clonotype turned up many times. V is TRBV6-5 and J is TRBJ1-1, with a weak D call TRBD1 (6 bases). The V gene's germline CDR1 is MNHEY and CDR2 SVGAGI. The CDR3 sequence is 15 residues long. The V and J ends lost 2 bases and 8 bases respectively, with 18 bases between them. CDR3 in amino acids: CASSYTLTGRPEAFF. For the CDR3, the DNA is TGTGCCAGCAGTTACACCCTGACAGGACGACCCGAAGCTTTCTTT.

This rearrangement joins TRBV9 to TRBJ2-7; 8 bases align to TRBD1. Looked up from germline, CDR1 is SGDLS and CDR2 is YYNGEE. The CDR3 loop spans 14 amino acids. V was clipped by 4 bases and J by 5 bases; unmatched bases: 8. In DNA, the CDR3 is TGTGCCAGCAGCAGCCGGGACAGGCTTCACGAGCAGTACTTC. It is translated as CASSSRDRLHEQYF.

This chain uses TRBV20-1 with TRBJ1-6; D gene ambiguous. Germline V gene data show CDR1 as DFQATT and CDR2 as SNEGSKA (reference sequence). Trimming stripped 3 bases from V and 7 bases from J, with 10 bases between. The CDR3 has 13 residues. In DNA, the CDR3 is TGCAGTGCTAGTGTAGCTAGGAATTCACCCCTCCACTTT. Its translation is CSASVARNSPLHF.

The rearrangement links TRBV29-1 to TRBJ2-7; no reliable D call. V dropped 6 bases and J dropped 5 bases, with 11 bases sitting between them. The CDR3 runs to 11 residues. Germline V gives CDR1 SQVTM, CDR2 ANQGSEA. The DNA for the CDR3 is TGCAGCGTCAAAGGTTTCGACGAGCAGTACTTC. Translating it yields CSVKGFDEQYF.

This clonotype was counted ten times or more. J is TRBJ2-2 and V is TRBV14; D ambiguous. There are 15 residues in the CDR3. With 6 bases removed from V and 3 bases from J, the gap between germline ends came to 14 bases. Germline assignment: CDR1 SGHDN and CDR2 FVKESK. DNA for the CDR3: TGTGCCAGCAGATATCTACTGGGTTACACCGGGGAGCTGTTTTTT. As protein: CASRYLLGYTGELFF.

This clonotype was counted many times. V gene TRBV29-1 combines with J gene TRBJ2-6, with D maybe TRBD2 (5 bases). The germline V gene has CDR1 SQVTM and CDR2 ANQGSEA. V lost 4 bases and J lost 0, with 13 bases in between. The CDR3 runs to 16 residues. The DNA for the CDR3 is TGCAGCGTTGCCGGGGAATTTAGCTCTGGGGCCAACGTCCTGACTTTC. Its translation is CSVAGEFSSGANVLTF. The full variable domain, rest sourced from reference TRBV29-1 and TRBJ2-6, is SAVISQKPSRDICQRGTSLTIQCQVDSQVTMMFWYRQQPGQSLTLIATANQGSEATYESGFVIDKFPISRPNLTFSTLTVSNMSPEDSSIYLCSVAGEFSSGANVLTFGAGSRLTVL.

The chain combines TRBV12-3 or TRBV12-4 with TRBJ1-2, with 8 positions matching TRBD1. The CDR3 spans 12 residues. After removal of 6 bases from V and 7 bases from J, the junction contained 4 bases not matched to a gene. This CDR3 reads CASRPTGAGYTF. CDR3 nucleotide sequence: TGTGCCAGCAGACCGACAGGGGCTGGCTACACCTTC.

Many counts were recorded for this clonotype. V and J are TRBV14 and TRBJ1-1, with D unresolved. The V end lost 4 bases, the J end lost 10 bases, and 16 bases lay between the germline ends. Germline V gene data show CDR1 as SGHDN and CDR2 as FVKESK. This CDR3 contains 13 residues. CDR3 DNA sequence: TGTGCCAGCAGCCTCCGGCTCTCGGGTGTAGCTTTCTTT. Protein product: CASSLRLSGVAFF.

The V and J genes are TRBV5-1 and TRBJ2-7; TRBD1 matches at 8 bases. Germline trimming cut 5 bases from V and 5 bases from J; bases unmatched to any gene: 12. The germline V gene encodes CDR1 SGHRS and CDR2 YFSETQ. CDR3 length equals 15 residues. The CDR3 nucleotides are TGCGCCAGCAGTCCGCTCCAGGGGGCGGACCACGAGCAGTACTTC. Encoded protein: CASSPLQGADHEQYF.

This clonotype was observed at least ten times. V is TRBV7-2 and J is TRBJ2-7; no clear D. Germline CDR1 reads SGHTA; CDR2 reads FQGNSA. The CDR3 is 11 residues long. V dropped 5 bases and J dropped 2 bases, with 4 bases sitting between them. CDR3 amino acids: CASSATYEQYF. In nucleotides, the CDR3 is TGTGCCAGCAGCGCGACCTACGAGCAGTACTTC.

V and J are TRBV29-1 and TRBJ2-7; 9 bases are shared with TRBD2. The germline V gene encodes CDR1 SQVTM and CDR2 ANQGSEA. The CDR3 has 13 amino acids. Germline trimming cut 7 bases from V and 7 bases from J; bases unmatched to any gene: 11. CDR3 coding DNA: TGCAGCGCCGAGGGTGGCACTAGCGGGGAGCAGTACTTC. Translating it yields CSAEGGTSGEQYF.

V is TRBV30 and J is TRBJ1-1; D is undetermined. From germline, CDR1 is GTSNPN and CDR2 SVGIG (reference sequence). The CDR3 sequence is 13 residues long. Trimming removed 4 bases at V and 11 bases at J, with 20 bases between. CDR3 sequence (DNA): TGTGCCTGGAACCCGAACCGAGGCTTAGGGGCTTTCTTT. This sequence encodes CAWNPNRGLGAFF.

V usage is TRBV15 and J usage is TRBJ1-4, with TRBD1 matching 8 bases. This CDR3 spans 14 amino acids. Germline-derived CDR1 and CDR2 are LNHNV and YYDKDF (reference sequence). The ends lost 5 bases at V and 6 bases at J; junction bases unmatched: 5. CDR3 DNA: TGTGCCACCAGCCGGACAGGGCGGGATGAAAAACTGTTTTTT. Its translation is CATSRTGRDEKLFF.

In DNA form, the CDR3 reads TGCAGCGTTCTGAGCTTTTCGAACACTGAAGCTTTCTTT. Protein product: CSVLSFSNTEAFF. The chain is built from TRBV29-1 and TRBJ1-1, with D uncertain. Per germline, CDR1 SQVTM and CDR2 ANQGSEA. The V gene lost 5 bases and the J gene lost 1 base, with 11 bases spanning the gap. CDR3 length: 13 amino acids.

The chain joins TRBV7-3 to TRBJ2-5; 8 bases fit TRBD1. V gave up 5 bases and J gave up 5 bases; unmatched junction bases: 13. There are 16 residues in the CDR3. Germline CDR1 SGHTA, CDR2 FQGTGA. Written as DNA, the CDR3 is TGTGCCAGCAGCCCCCAGGGGGACAGGTCGACGGAGACCCAGTACTTC. Translated, it gives CASSPQGDRSTETQYF.

The genes are TRBV15 and TRBJ1-5, with D possibly matching TRBD1 (6 bases). CDR1 and CDR2 (germline): LNHNV, YYDKDF (reference sequence). Trimming removed 4 bases from V and 5 bases from J, with 15 bases in between. This CDR3 contains 15 residues. CDR3 residues: CATSTLRQEDQPQHF. CDR3 DNA: TGTGCCACCAGCACACTCAGACAGGAGGATCAGCCCCAGCATTTT.